This is a list of T cell receptor beta chains from one sample in a study of blood T cell repertoires in COVID-19. Here immunoSEQ multiplex PCR was the method, and the copy in TCRdb shows in-frame clones only, minus some. The profile covers around 130,000 clones, with about 85% appearing a single time and approximately 1.8% taken by the ten largest. Sequenced material: peripheral blood. Receptor source: a man between 65 and 80 years old with acute or convalescent COVID-19. Each CDR3 is given with its conserved first and last residue. Fields, in order: J gene, V gene, clone size, D gene, CDR3 protein, CDR3 DNA. The D gene is left open where the match is weak. Rows may omit the clone size; those that give it use once, few, many or a size class.

>TRBJ1-5|TRBV28|.|TRBD1
CASTRGTGSYSNQPQHF
TGTGCCAGCACTCGGGGGACAGGTAGCTATAGCAATCAGCCCCAGCATTTT
>TRBJ2-2|TRBV27|.|.
CASSSSSRNTGELFF
TGTGCCAGCAGTTCCTCCTCCCGGAACACCGGGGAGCTGTTTTTT
>TRBJ1-4|TRBV6-5|.|.
CASRKTATNEKLFF
TGTGCCAGCAGGAAAACGGCAACTAATGAAAAACTGTTTTTT
>TRBJ1-2|TRBV7-8|.|.
CASSFQGSDYGYTF
TGTGCCAGCAGCTTTCAGGGGTCTGACTATGGCTACACCTTC
>TRBJ1-6|TRBV6-5|.|.
CASSYSMNRAGTLHF
TGTGCCAGCAGTTACTCGATGAACAGGGCAGGGACCCTCCACTTT
>TRBJ2-1|TRBV10-3|.|.
CAISGQGGNEQFF
TGTGCCATCAGCGGACAAGGAGGGAATGAGCAGTTCTTC
>TRBJ1-1|TRBV2|.|.
CASVTGMNTEAFF
TGTGCCAGCGTCACAGGGATGAACACTGAAGCTTTCTTT
>TRBJ1-1|TRBV4-1|.|.
CASSQEEELNTEAFF
TGCGCCAGCAGCCAAGAAGAGGAATTGAACACTGAAGCTTTCTTT
>TRBJ2-5|TRBV7-2|once|TRBD2
CASRPRGGQETQYF
TGTGCCAGCCGTCCGCGGGGGGGCCAGGAGACCCAGTACTTC
>TRBJ1-4|TRBV2|.|.
CASGTGPGEKLFF
TGTGCCAGTGGCACAGGGCCGGGAGAAAAACTGTTTTTT
>TRBJ1-1|TRBV5-8|.|.
CASSLGGLTNTEAFF
TGTGCCAGCAGCTTGGGGGGACTTACGAACACTGAAGCTTTCTTT
>TRBJ1-2|TRBV7-8|.|TRBD1
CASSRGTGGSYGYTF
TGTGCCAGCAGCCGAGGGACAGGGGGCAGTTATGGCTACACCTTC
>TRBJ2-3|TRBV28|.|.
CASRQGTDTQYF
TGTGCCAGCAGGCAGGGGACAGATACGCAGTATTTT
>TRBJ1-1|TRBV5-6|.|TRBD1
CASSDLDRGTEAFF
TGTGCCAGCAGTGACTTAGACAGGGGCACTGAAGCTTTCTTT
>TRBJ2-4|TRBV5-1|.|.
CASSLDRVGNIQYF
TGCGCCAGCAGCTTGGACCGGGTTGGGAACATTCAGTACTTC
>TRBJ1-1|TRBV19|.|.
CASSERGGATEAFF
TGTGCCAGTAGTGAAAGAGGCGGGGCCACTGAAGCTTTCTTT
>TRBJ1-3|TRBV19|.|.
CASRWASGNTIYF
TGTGCCAGTAGGTGGGCCTCTGGAAACACCATATATTTT
>TRBJ1-5|TRBV19|.|TRBD1
CASSIGPTGGTISNQPQHF
TGTGCCAGTAGTATAGGTCCGACAGGGGGAACGATTAGCAATCAGCCCCAGCATTTT
>TRBJ2-1|TRBV11-3|.|TRBD1
CASSLTQGSEQFF
TGTGCCAGCAGCCTAACACAGGGGAGTGAGCAGTTCTTC
>TRBJ2-7|TRBV19|.|TRBD1
CASSKGTGSFYEQYF
TGTGCCAGTAGCAAAGGGACAGGGTCTTTCTACGAGCAGTACTTC
>TRBJ2-2|TRBV28|.|TRBD1
CAGQGFDGELFF
TGTGCCGGACAGGGATTTGACGGGGAGCTGTTTTTT
>TRBJ1-1|TRBV6-5|.|.
CASTYVEGAEAFF
TGTGCCAGCACCTACGTAGAGGGCGCTGAAGCTTTCTTT
>TRBJ2-3|TRBV6-5|.|.
CASIEGRRSTDTQYF
TGTGCCAGCATCGAGGGAAGGAGAAGCACAGATACGCAGTATTTT
>TRBJ2-1|TRBV5-1|.|TRBD1
CASRDETGNGLYNEQFF
TGCGCCAGCAGGGACGAGACAGGGAACGGGTTATACAATGAGCAGTTCTTC
>TRBJ2-7|TRBV27|.|.
CASSLSSQTYEQYF
TGTGCCAGCAGTTTATCAAGTCAGACCTACGAGCAGTACTTC
>TRBJ2-2|TRBV6-6|.|.
CASRPSRVVDTGELFF
TGTGCCAGCAGACCGTCTAGAGTTGTCGACACCGGGGAGCTGTTTTTT
>TRBJ2-3|TRBV5-1|.|.
CASNRESATQYF
TGCGCCAGCAATCGGGAGTCGGCTACGCAGTATTTT
>TRBJ2-3|TRBV6-5|.|.
CASRGPSNTDTQYF
TGTGCCAGCAGGGGCCCAAGTAACACAGATACGCAGTATTTT